This T cell receptor (beta chain) was sequenced during a study of blood T cell repertoires in COVID-19. As for the study in general: Collection of acute and convalescent COVID-19 samples took place in the United States, Italy and Spain. Sources were T cells, B-cell-depleted T cells, or PBMCs; the material itself was cDNA or gDNA.

CDR1 SGDLS and CDR2 YYNGEE come from the germline V gene. The CDR3 runs to 14 residues. The V end was cut by 6 bases, the J end by 1 base, with 13 bases between. Original processing methods: Reference gene primer amplification gave nucleated cell count estimates. Clones were sequenced by immunoSEQ multiplex PCR, and TCRdb holds only the in-frame ones, with some missing. V and J calls and clone size are as listed in that table; D and trimming were resolved from the DNA. The profile shows 80,000 or so clones, 60% to 80% of them singletons. V and J are TRBV9 and TRBJ1-1; TRBD1 is a possible D gene (6 bases). What was sequenced was peripheral blood. The receptor's source is a human donor in a cohort sampled during active COVID-19. CDR3: CASTQTGENTEAFF. CDR3 nucleotide sequence: TGTGCCAGCACCCAGACAGGAGAGAACACTGAAGCTTTCTTT.